The following is a T cell receptor (beta chain) sequence with its context. This sample is drawn from a study of CD8 T cells in Susac syndrome. RNA was extracted with the RNeasy kit, and a quantity of about 0.45 to 1 ug was reverse transcribed using random hexamers. TCRdb fed the immunoSEQ multiplex PCR reads into MiXCR, producing one record per CDR3 protein. The table records approximately 300,000 distinct CDR3 sequences, about nine tenths of them present only once. This receptor was identified in a human donor with multiple sclerosis. The sequenced sample consisted of CD8+ T cells from PBMCs.

In DNA, the CDR3 is TGTGCCAGCCGCCTAGCGGGGAGCTCCTACAATGAGCAGTTCTTC. This gives the protein CASRLAGSSYNEQFF. The chain combines TRBV13 with TRBJ2-1; 9 bases line up with TRBD2. The CDR3 has 15 residues. With 8 bases clipped from V and 0 bases from J, the junction kept 5 bases outside the gene matches. Germline assignment: CDR1 PRHDT and CDR2 FYEKMQ (reference sequence). The full variable domain, completed using reference TRBV13 and TRBJ2-1, is AAGVIQSPRHLIKEKRETATLKCYPIPRHDTVYWYQQGPGQDPQFLISFYEKMQSDKGSIPDRFSAQQFSDYHSELNMSSLELGDSALYFCASRLAGSSYNEQFFGPGTRLTVL.